Given below is one TCR beta chain in context. This record belongs to a study of blood T cell repertoires in COVID-19. Study background: The samples span acute and convalescent COVID-19 from the United States, Italy and Spain. From T cells, B-cell-depleted T cells, or PBMCs came the material, which was cDNA or gDNA.

CDR3 length equals 15 residues. Losses at the gene ends were 7 bases for V and 4 bases for J; bases not matched to a gene: 12. While infection was still active, Seattle patients were enrolled and then followed longitudinally. As originally analysed: How many nucleated cells were present was estimated from reference gene primer amplification. The assay was immunoSEQ multiplex PCR, and TCRdb's table has in-frame clones only and misses some. V and J calls and clone size are copied from that table; D and trimming were computed from the DNA. The sample lists about 49,000 clones, 93% occurring once. The V gene is TRBV23-1, the J gene TRBJ2-7; 8 nucleotides match TRBD2. TRBV23-1 is flagged as an ORF with uncertain function. The source material was peripheral blood. The sequence derives from a man in his fifties or sixties with COVID-19, enrolled during active disease. CDR3 DNA sequence: TGCGCCAGCACCCCCACGGGACTAGTGAAATACGAGCAGTACTTC. Protein product: CASTPTGLVKYEQYF.